The clone carrying this TCR beta chain was found many times. Antigen unknown. The entry originates in a study of T cells in Graves' hyperthyroidism and ophthalmopathy. Study as a whole: Peripheral blood was collected at initial diagnosis, before any treatment. Notes on the study in general: Blood samples included most of the expanded thyroid clonotypes exceeding 0.001.

RNA transcripts yielded amplified TCR beta CDR3 regions. HTBI primers were the set used in a first-round RT-PCR of the TCR CDR3. Each CDR3 protein is one row after TCRdb ran MiXCR on the multiplex PCR reads. The data show about 720,000 distinct CDR3 sequences, with around 20% seen just once and 16% held by the top ten. Patients were excluded for uncontrolled infection, other autoimmune disease, pregnancy or lactation. The blood was taken when hyperthyroidism was first diagnosed, before any ophthalmopathy symptoms showed up. CDR1 and CDR2 from the germline V gene are SGHKS and YYEKEE (reference sequence). V was cut by 5 bases and J by 5 bases, with 10 bases left in between. The CDR3 covers 12 residues.

The chain combines TRBV5-5 with TRBJ1-1; D is ambiguous. Input material: blood. The clonotype was recovered from a woman aged 50 to 60 with Graves' hyperthyroidism that later progressed to Graves' ophthalmopathy. The CDR3 protein is CASRWEQTEAFF. The CDR3 DNA reads as TGTGCCAGCAGGTGGGAGCAGACTGAAGCTTTCTTT.